Below, one TCR beta chain is given with its context. Its target is unknown. This sample is drawn from a study of regulatory dendritic cells for organ transplantation. In the study overall: On day 6, the dendritic cells were exposed to LPS. Study-wide results and caveats: Mature dendritic cells appeared to drive more memory CD8+ clonal expansion than regulatory ones. Memory T cells were less diverse than naive, with memory CD8+ most oligoclonal.

Allogeneic regulatory or mature dendritic cells were co-cultured for four to six days with CFSE-labeled sorted T cells at 1:10. CD4+ or CD8+ T cells were sorted as naive CD45RA+ or memory CD45RO+. Only in-frame clones appear in the TCRdb table, and some are missing; sequencing was by immunoSEQ multiplex PCR. The data show roughly 9,300 clones, about three fifths seen once. The germline V gene encodes CDR1 KGHSH and CDR2 LQKENI. The CDR3 contains 14 residues. Between the trimmed V and J ends, which lost 2 bases and 7 bases, there was a span of 14 bases. The receptor was derived from a human donor in good health. Sequencing used naive CD4+ T cells from blood cultured with dendritic cells. Subset: CD45RA+ naive T cells. The chain has TRBV18 and TRBJ1-2; D is possibly TRBD1 (6 bases). DNA for the CDR3: TGTGCCAGCTCACCATTTGCAGGGGACGGTGGCTACACCTTC. As protein: CASSPFAGDGGYTF.